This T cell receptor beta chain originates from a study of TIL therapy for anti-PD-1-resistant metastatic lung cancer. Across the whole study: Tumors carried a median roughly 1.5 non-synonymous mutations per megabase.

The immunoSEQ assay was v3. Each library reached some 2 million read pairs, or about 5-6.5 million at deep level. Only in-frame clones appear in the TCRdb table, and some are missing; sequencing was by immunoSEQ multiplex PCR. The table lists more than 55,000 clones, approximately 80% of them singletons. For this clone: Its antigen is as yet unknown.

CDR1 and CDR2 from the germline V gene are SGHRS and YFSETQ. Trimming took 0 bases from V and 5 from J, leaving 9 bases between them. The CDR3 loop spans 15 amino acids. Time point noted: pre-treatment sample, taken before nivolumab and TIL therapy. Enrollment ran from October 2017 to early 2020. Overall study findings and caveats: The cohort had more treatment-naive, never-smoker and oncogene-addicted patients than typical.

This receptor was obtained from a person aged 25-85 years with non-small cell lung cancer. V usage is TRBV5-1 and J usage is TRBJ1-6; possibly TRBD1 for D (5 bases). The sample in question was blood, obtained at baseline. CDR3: CASSLVTANNSPLHF. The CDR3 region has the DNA TGCGCCAGCAGCTTGGTGACAGCTAATAATTCACCCCTCCACTTT.